Below, 28 T cell receptor beta chains from the same sample are listed, as sequenced in a study of T cell repertoires in cytomegalovirus infection. TCRdb redid the calling of the reads with MiXCR, one entry per CDR3 protein. The sample lists about 300,000 distinct CDR3 sequences, 8% to 10% occurring once. The sample taken for sequencing was PBMCs. These TCRs come from a human donor in good health (CMV status not recorded). Some clones in this sample may be carry-over from other donors' samples.

This clonotype was counted many times. The chain carries TRBV7-2 and TRBJ1-2; D remains unclear. The CDR3 totals 15 residues. V was shortened by 1 base and J by 4 bases, with 13 bases between the two germline ends. CDR1 SGHTA and CDR2 FQGNSA come from the germline V gene. CDR3 sequence: CASSLVHRTFYGYTF. Written as DNA, the CDR3 is TGTGCCAGCAGCTTAGTACACAGAACCTTCTATGGCTACACCTTC.

This clonotype showed up many times. The V call is TRBV5-1, the J call TRBJ1-3, with no clear D. The CDR3 has 14 amino acids. V was cut by 0 bases and J by 2 bases, with 6 bases left in between. Germline V lookup: CDR1 SGHRS, CDR2 YFSETQ. CDR3 protein: CASSLEVTGNTIYF. The CDR3 DNA is TGCGCCAGCAGCTTGGAGGTTACTGGAAACACCATATATTTT.

V is TRBV7-9 and J is TRBJ1-1; D call uncertain. V was trimmed by 5 bases and J by 3 bases, leaving 7 bases between them. The germline gives CDR1 SEHNR, CDR2 FQNEAQ (reference sequence). This CDR3 has 12 amino acids. CDR3 DNA: TGTGCCAGCAGCCCAAGTGACACTGAAGCTTTCTTT. Encoded protein: CASSPSDTEAFF.

The chain employs TRBV5-1 and TRBJ1-1; TRBD1 matches at 12 bases. Germline lookup yields CDR1 SGHRS and CDR2 YFSETQ. The J segment lost 0 bases and the V segment lost 4 bases, leaving 4 bases of the junction unmatched. This CDR3 is 16 amino acids long. CDR3 sequence reads: CASSPGTGGMNTEAFF. The CDR3 nucleotides read TGCGCCAGCAGCCCCGGGACAGGGGGCATGAACACTGAAGCTTTCTTT.

This clonotype has ten or more counts. Here the CDR3 DNA reads TGCGCCAGCGCATCCTCCTATGGCTACACCTTC. It specifies CASASSYGYTF. This chain connects TRBV4-1 to TRBJ1-2, with D unclear. Germline CDR1 reads MGHRA; CDR2 reads YSYEKL. The ends were cut back, 8 bases at V and 4 bases at J, with 8 bases in the middle. This CDR3 has 11 amino acids.

The chain is built from TRBV20-1 and TRBJ1-6; D is perhaps TRBD1 (5 bases). Trimming cost V 4 bases and J 10 bases, with 23 bases left between them. The CDR3 covers 16 residues. Germline values: CDR1 DFQATT, CDR2 SNEGSKA (reference sequence). CDR3 nucleotide sequence: TGCAGTGCTATTTCCGGGACGACTATGGGAAACTCACCCCTCCACTTT. Protein product: CSAISGTTMGNSPLHF.

This clonotype has at least ten counts. The chain couples TRBV7-2 to TRBJ2-7, with 8 positions matching TRBD2. Unmatched junction bases numbered 9, after V lost 8 bases and J lost 6 bases. The CDR3 has 13 amino acids. CDR1 is SGHTA and CDR2 is FQGNSA in the germline V gene. CDR3: CASSPSGGLEQYF. CDR3 DNA sequence: TGTGCCAGCTCCCCCTCGGGGGGGCTCGAGCAGTACTTC.

This clonotype appeared many times. The chain combines TRBV6-6 with TRBJ2-7, with 7 nucleotides matching TRBD2. Germline values: CDR1 MNHNY, CDR2 SVGAGI (reference sequence). This CDR3 is 16 amino acids long. V lost 5 bases to trimming and J lost 2 bases; unmatched junction nucleotides: 12. As DNA, the CDR3 is TGTGCCAGCAGTCGCGACAGCCCGGGGGGTACCTACGAGCAGTACTTC. Protein sequence: CASSRDSPGGTYEQYF.

This clonotype has a count of ten or more. This sequence joins TRBV18 and TRBJ2-3; a possible D gene is TRBD2 (7 bases). There are 15 residues in the CDR3. Germline V gene data show CDR1 as KGHSH and CDR2 as LQKENI. Between the trimmed V and J ends, which lost 0 bases and 6 bases, there was a span of 13 bases. The CDR3 sequence: CASSPPAGALDTQYF. CDR3 coding DNA: TGTGCCAGCTCACCACCTGCGGGGGCGCTTGATACGCAGTATTTT.

The rearrangement links TRBV6-6 to TRBJ1-1, with D possibly matching TRBD1 (6 bases). V shed 0 bases and J shed 1 base, with 15 bases lying between them. The CDR3 consists of 17 residues. The germline V gene has CDR1 MNHNY and CDR2 SVGAGI (reference sequence). The DNA of the CDR3 is TGTGCCAGCAGTTACTCCGTGGCAGGGGCTACGAACACTGAAGCTTTCTTT. Translated, it gives CASSYSVAGATNTEAFF.

This clonotype has at least ten counts. This chain links TRBV20-1 with TRBJ2-3; possible D gene TRBD2, 5 bases. In germline, CDR1 is DFQATT, CDR2 SNEGSKA (reference sequence). CDR3 length: 12 amino acids. V lost 3 bases to trimming and J lost 1 base, with 5 bases between them. This CDR3 is CSARRGTDTQYF. The CDR3 DNA follows: TGCAGTGCTAGGAGGGGCACAGATACGCAGTATTTT.

This clonotype was recorded many times. The rearrangement uses TRBV6-2 or TRBV6-3 and TRBJ1-2; D is undetermined. Germline CDR1 is MNHEY and CDR2 is SVGEGT. There are 12 residues in the CDR3. V lost 0 bases and J lost 8, with 7 bases in between. CDR3 sequence reads: CASSYSTSGYTF. The DNA for the CDR3 is TGTGCCAGCAGTTACTCGACGAGCGGCTACACCTTC.

The rearrangement joins TRBV28 to TRBJ1-1, with D maybe TRBD1 (5 bases). The V gene lost 3 bases and the J gene lost 11 bases, with 19 bases spanning the gap. This CDR3 region has 14 residues. Germline assignment: CDR1 MDHEN and CDR2 SYDVKM. The CDR3 is CASSFRGARITAFF. CDR3 DNA: TGTGCCAGCAGTTTCCGAGGGGCGCGGATCACGGCTTTCTTT. Full variable domain (rest looked up from reference TRBV28 and TRBJ1-1): DVKVTQSSRYLVKRTGEKVFLECVQDMDHENMFWYRQDPGLGLRLIYFSYDVKMKEKGDIPEGYSVSREKKERFSLILESASTNQTSMYLCASSFRGARITAFFGQGTRLTVV.

The chain couples TRBV29-1 to TRBJ1-5; D may be TRBD1 (5 bases). This CDR3 is built from 14 residues. The germline V and J ends were trimmed by 4 bases and 3 bases, with 13 bases remaining between them. Germline V gene data show CDR1 as SQVTM and CDR2 as ANQGSEA. CDR3 in DNA: TGCAGCGTTGCAGCGGGGGGAAACAATCAGCCCCAGCATTTT. Its translation: CSVAAGGNNQPQHF.

This clonotype was counted many times. CDR3 in DNA: TGTGCCAGCAGCTTAGGAGGTCAGGGGCCGTTCTTC. It specifies CASSLGGQGPFF. The V and J genes are TRBV7-2 and TRBJ2-1; TRBD1 is a possible D gene (6 bases). Trimming pared 1 base from V and 15 bases from J, leaving 13 bases between. The germline gives CDR1 SGHTA, CDR2 FQGNSA. The CDR3 consists of 12 residues.

Ten or more counts support this clonotype. V gene TRBV14 combines with J gene TRBJ2-1; D not certain. The germline V and J ends were trimmed by 0 bases and 2 bases, with 14 bases remaining between them. This CDR3 is 17 amino acids long. Germline assignment: CDR1 SGHDN and CDR2 FVKESK. The CDR3 DNA reads TGTGCCAGCAGCCAAGACGGCAGGACCTCTACCTACAATGAGCAGTTCTTC. Translating it yields CASSQDGRTSTYNEQFF.

Comment on this clonotype: No conserved phenylalanine or tryptophan ends this CDR3, so it is likely a read error. J is TRBJ1-5 and V is TRBV25-1, with D unresolved. Germline CDR1 and CDR2: MGHDK and SYGVNS. The V gene lost 11 bases and the J gene lost 4 bases, with 3 bases spanning the gap. The CDR3 covers 9 residues. CDR3 sequence reads: CAENQPQHV. CDR3 sequence (DNA): TGTGCCGAGAATCAGCCCCAGCATGTT.

There are many counts of this clonotype. This chain connects TRBV5-5 to TRBJ2-7, with 8 bases fitting TRBD1. Germline V CDR1 and CDR2: SGHKS, YYEKEE (reference sequence). Unmatched junction bases numbered 7, after V lost 0 bases and J lost 5 bases. CDR3 length: 15 amino acids. The CDR3 sequence: CASSLVGQGPHEQYV. CDR3 nucleotide sequence: TGTGCCAGCAGCTTGGTAGGACAGGGTCCGCACGAGCAGTACGTC.

This clonotype was detected ten times or more. This sequence joins TRBV7-2 and TRBJ1-2; possibly TRBD1 for D (6 bases). V lost 6 bases, J lost 1 base, and 18 bases lay in between. The CDR3 contains 16 residues. CDR1 and CDR2 (germline): SGHTA, FQGNSA. CDR3 nucleotides: TGTGCCAGCAGTGACGAAGGACAGATATTTAACTATGGCTACACCTTC. Translation: CASSDEGQIFNYGYTF.

This clonotype has ten or more counts. The chain uses TRBV7-2 and TRBJ1-1; D uncertain. The germline V gene has CDR1 SGHTA and CDR2 FQGNSA. Trimming took 5 bases from V and 0 from J, leaving 7 bases between them. The CDR3 contains 13 residues. In nucleotides, the CDR3 is TGTGCCAGCAGCGTATTAATGAACACTGAAGCTTTCTTT. Translating it yields CASSVLMNTEAFF.

This clonotype has ten or more counts. The rearrangement links TRBV6-2 or TRBV6-3 to TRBJ1-5; D ambiguous. The CDR3 totals 13 residues. V gave up 0 bases and J gave up 6 bases, with 6 bases separating them. Germline CDR1 is MNHEY and CDR2 is SVGEGT. The DNA for the CDR3 is TGTGCCAGCAGTTACTCGACGGTTCAGCCCCAGCATTTT. This codes for CASSYSTVQPQHF.

This clonotype was seen many times. The V call is TRBV10-2, the J call TRBJ1-4; 9 bases match TRBD1. The CDR3 is 15 amino acids. The J segment lost 8 bases and the V segment lost 0 bases, leaving 4 bases of the junction unmatched. Germline V gene lookup returns CDR1 WSHSY and CDR2 SAAADI. CDR3 DNA sequence: TGCGCCAGCAGTGAGTCGGACAGGGGCGGCGAAAAACTGTTTTTT. Translated, it gives CASSESDRGGEKLFF.

Many counts were recorded for this clonotype. This CDR3 is CASSLDRGRFWSYNSPLHF. CDR3 DNA sequence: TGTGCCAGCAGCTTAGACAGGGGCCGTTTTTGGTCCTATAATTCACCCCTCCACTTT. The gene calls are TRBV7-2 and TRBJ1-6; 7 bases agree with TRBD1. CDR1 is SGHTA and CDR2 is FQGNSA in the germline V gene. This CDR3 has 19 residues. The V gene end was trimmed by 1 base and the J gene end by 1 base; junction bases not matched to a gene: 10.

This clonotype came up many times. CDR3 coding DNA: TGTGCCAGCAGCGGAGTAGATACGCAGTATTTT. Translated: CASSGVDTQYF. The chain employs TRBV25-1 and TRBJ2-3; D not certain. The V end was cut by 6 bases, the J end by 5 bases, with 6 bases between. CDR1 is MGHDK and CDR2 is SYGVNS in the germline V gene. This CDR3 contains 11 residues.

This clonotype has ten or more counts. The gene calls are TRBV12-3 or TRBV12-4 and TRBJ2-5; 10 nucleotides agree with TRBD2. Losses at the gene ends were 5 bases for V and 4 bases for J; bases not matched to a gene: 13. The CDR3 sequence is 17 residues long. The CDR3 DNA is TGTGCCAGCAGTCCGGTGGGGCGGGTAGCGGGGGGAGAGACCCAGTACTTC. The encoded protein is CASSPVGRVAGGETQYF.

This clonotype was seen many times. The V call is TRBV10-1, the J call TRBJ1-1; 7 positions match TRBD1. Trimming removed 3 bases from V and 5 bases from J; junction bases left unmatched: 3. CDR1 WNHNN and CDR2 SYGVQD come from the germline V gene (reference sequence). The CDR3 extends over 13 amino acids. For the CDR3, the DNA is TGCGCCAGCAGTGACAGGGGGAGGACTGAAGCTTTCTTT. It specifies CASSDRGRTEAFF.

This clonotype was seen ten or more times. The rearrangement uses TRBV6-6 and TRBJ1-1; 9 nucleotides align to TRBD1. In germline, CDR1 is MNHNY, CDR2 SVGAGI (reference sequence). V lost 5 bases to trimming and J lost 9 bases; unmatched junction nucleotides: 7. This CDR3 region has 13 residues. CDR3 in DNA: TGTGCCAGCAGTAACAGGGGGCGAAACCAAGCTTTCTTT. Residues: CASSNRGRNQAFF.

This clonotype was seen at least ten times. One end of the junction does not line up with germline, which may come from a read error. The chain has TRBV7-7 and TRBJ1-1, with D unclear. Germline V CDR1 and CDR2: SSHAT, FNYEAQ (reference sequence). The CDR3 is 15 amino acids. This CDR3 is CASSPLGRRASEAFF. Here the CDR3 DNA reads TGTGCTAGCAGCCCCCTAGGACGGAGGGCCTCCGAAGCTTTCTTT.